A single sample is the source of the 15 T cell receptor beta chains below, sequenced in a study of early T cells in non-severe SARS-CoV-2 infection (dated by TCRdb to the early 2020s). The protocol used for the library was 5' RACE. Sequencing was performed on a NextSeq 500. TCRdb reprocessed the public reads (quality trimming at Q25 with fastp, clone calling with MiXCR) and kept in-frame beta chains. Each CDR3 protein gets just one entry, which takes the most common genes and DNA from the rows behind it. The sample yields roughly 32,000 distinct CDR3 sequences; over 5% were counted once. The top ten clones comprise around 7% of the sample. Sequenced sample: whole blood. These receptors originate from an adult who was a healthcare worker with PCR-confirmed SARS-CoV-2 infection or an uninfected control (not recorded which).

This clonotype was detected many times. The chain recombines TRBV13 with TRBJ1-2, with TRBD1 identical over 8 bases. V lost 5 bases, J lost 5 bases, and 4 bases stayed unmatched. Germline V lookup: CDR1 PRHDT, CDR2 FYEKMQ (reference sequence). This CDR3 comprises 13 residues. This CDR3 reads CASSADRGYGYTF. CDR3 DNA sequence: TGTGCCAGCAGCGCAGACAGGGGATATGGCTACACCTTC.

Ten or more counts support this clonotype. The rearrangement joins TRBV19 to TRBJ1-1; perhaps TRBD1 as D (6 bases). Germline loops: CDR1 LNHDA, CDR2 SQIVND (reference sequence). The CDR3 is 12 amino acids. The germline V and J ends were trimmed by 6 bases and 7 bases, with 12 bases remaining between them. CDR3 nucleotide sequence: TGTGCCAGTAGAACCGGACAGCTTGAAGCTTTCTTT. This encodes CASRTGQLEAFF.

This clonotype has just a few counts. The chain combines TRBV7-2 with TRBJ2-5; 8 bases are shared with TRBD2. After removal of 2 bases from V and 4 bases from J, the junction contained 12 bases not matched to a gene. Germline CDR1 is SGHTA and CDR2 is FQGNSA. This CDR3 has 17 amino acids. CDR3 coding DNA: TGTGCCAGCAGCTTAATGACGAGGCGGGGGGCCGCAGAGACCCAGTACTTC. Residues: CASSLMTRRGAAETQYF.

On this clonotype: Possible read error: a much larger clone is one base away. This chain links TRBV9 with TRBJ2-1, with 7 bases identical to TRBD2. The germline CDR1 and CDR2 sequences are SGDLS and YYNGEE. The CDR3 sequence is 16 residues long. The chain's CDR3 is CTSSLHARGTYNEQFF. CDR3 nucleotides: TGTACCAGCAGCCTCCACGCGCGGGGGACCTACAATGAGCAGTTCTTC.

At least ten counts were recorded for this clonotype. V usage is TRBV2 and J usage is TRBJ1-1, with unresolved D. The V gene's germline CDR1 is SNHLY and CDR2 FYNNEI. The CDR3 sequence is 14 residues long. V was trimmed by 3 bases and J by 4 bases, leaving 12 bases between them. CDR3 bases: TGTGCCAGCAGTGATTTGGGATCGAGCACTGAAGCTTTCTTT. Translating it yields CASSDLGSSTEAFF. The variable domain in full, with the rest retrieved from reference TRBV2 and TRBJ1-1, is EPEVTQTPSHQVTQMGQEVILRCVPISNHLYFYWYRQILGQKVEFLVSFYNNEISEKSEIFDDQFSVERPDGSNFTLKIRSTKLEDSAMYFCASSDLGSSTEAFFGQGTRLTVV.

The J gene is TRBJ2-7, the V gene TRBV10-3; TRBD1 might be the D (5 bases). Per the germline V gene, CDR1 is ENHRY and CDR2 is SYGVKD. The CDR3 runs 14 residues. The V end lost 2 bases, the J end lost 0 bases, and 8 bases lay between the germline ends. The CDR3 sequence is CAISEARASYEQYF. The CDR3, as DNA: TGTGCCATCAGTGAGGCCAGGGCCTCCTACGAGCAGTACTTC.

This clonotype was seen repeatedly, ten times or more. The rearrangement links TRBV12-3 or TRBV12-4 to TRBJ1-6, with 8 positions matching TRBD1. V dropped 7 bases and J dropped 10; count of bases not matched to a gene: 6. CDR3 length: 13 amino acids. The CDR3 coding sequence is TGTGCCAGCAAGGAACAGGGGGGCTCACCCCTCCACTTT. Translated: CASKEQGGSPLHF.

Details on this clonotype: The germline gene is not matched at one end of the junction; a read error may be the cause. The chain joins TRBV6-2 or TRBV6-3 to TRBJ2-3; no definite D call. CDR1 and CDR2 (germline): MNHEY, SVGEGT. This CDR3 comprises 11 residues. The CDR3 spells CASSYPETQYF. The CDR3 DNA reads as TGTGCCAGCAGTTACCCAGAAACGCAGTATTTT.

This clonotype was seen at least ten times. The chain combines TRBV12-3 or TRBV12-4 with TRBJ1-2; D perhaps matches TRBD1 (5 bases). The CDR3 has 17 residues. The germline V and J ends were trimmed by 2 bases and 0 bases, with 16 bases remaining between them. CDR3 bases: TGTGCCAGCAGTTTACCCCAGGGCAGCTTAGCTAACTATGGCTACACCTTC. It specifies CASSLPQGSLANYGYTF.

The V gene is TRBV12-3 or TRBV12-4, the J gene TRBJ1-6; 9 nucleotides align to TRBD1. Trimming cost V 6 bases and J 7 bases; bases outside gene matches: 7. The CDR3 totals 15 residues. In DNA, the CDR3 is TGTGCCAGCAGACAGGGGGCGTATACCAATTCACCCCTCCACTTT. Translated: CASRQGAYTNSPLHF.

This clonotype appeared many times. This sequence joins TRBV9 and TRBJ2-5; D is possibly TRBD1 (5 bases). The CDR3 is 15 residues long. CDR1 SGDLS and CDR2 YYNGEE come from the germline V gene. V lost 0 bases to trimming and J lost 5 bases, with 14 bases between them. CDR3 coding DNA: TGTGCCAGCAGCGTAGTGGCAGGGCCATGGGAGACCCAGTACTTC. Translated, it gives CASSVVAGPWETQYF.

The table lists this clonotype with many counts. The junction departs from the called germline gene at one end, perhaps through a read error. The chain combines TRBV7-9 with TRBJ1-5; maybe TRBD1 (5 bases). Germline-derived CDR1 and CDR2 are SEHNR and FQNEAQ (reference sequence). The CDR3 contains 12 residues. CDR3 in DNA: TGTGCCAGCAGTTTAGCAGGGCAGCCCCAGCATTTT. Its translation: CASSLAGQPQHF. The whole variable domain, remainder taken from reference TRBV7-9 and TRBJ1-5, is DTGVSQNPRHKITKRGQNVTFRCDPISEHNRLYWYRQTLGQGPEFLTYFQNEAQLEKSRLLSDRFSAERPKGSFSTLEIQRTEQGDSAMYLCASSLAGQPQHFGDGTRLSIL.

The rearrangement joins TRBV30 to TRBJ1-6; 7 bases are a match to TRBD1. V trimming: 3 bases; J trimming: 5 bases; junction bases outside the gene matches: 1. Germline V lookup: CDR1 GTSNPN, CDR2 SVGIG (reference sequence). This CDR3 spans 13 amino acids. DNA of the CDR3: TGTGCCTGGAGGGGGACAGATAATTCACCCCTCCACTTT. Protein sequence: CAWRGTDNSPLHF.

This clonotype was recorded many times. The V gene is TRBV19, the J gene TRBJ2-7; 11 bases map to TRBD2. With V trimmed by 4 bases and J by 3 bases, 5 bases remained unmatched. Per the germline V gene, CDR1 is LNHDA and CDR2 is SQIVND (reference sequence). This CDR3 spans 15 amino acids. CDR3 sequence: CASSTGTSGLYEQYF. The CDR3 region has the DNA TGTGCCAGTAGTACAGGGACTAGCGGACTCTACGAGCAGTACTTC.

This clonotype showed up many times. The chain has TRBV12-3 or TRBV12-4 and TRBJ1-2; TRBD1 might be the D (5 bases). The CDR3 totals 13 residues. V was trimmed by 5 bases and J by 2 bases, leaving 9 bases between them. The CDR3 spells CASSEHRNYGYTF. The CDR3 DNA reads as TGTGCCAGCAGTGAGCACAGGAACTATGGCTACACCTTC.